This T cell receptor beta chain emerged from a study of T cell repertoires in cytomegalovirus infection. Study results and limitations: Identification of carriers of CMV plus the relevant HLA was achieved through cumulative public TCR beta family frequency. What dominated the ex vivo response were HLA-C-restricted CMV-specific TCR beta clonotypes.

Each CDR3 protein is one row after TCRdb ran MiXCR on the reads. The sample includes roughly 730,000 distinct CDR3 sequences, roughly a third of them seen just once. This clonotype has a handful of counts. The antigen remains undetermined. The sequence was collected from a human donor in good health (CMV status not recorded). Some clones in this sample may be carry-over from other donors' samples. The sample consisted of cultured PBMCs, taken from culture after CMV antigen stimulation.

The CDR3 loop reads CASTPPWGYYEQYF. The CDR3 DNA follows: TGTGCCAGCACCCCGCCGTGGGGGTACTACGAGCAGTACTTC. The chain couples TRBV6-1 to TRBJ2-7; D might be TRBD1 or TRBD2, each matching 5 bases. CDR1 is MNHNS, CDR2 SASEGT, per germline. This CDR3 contains 14 residues. V gave up 7 bases and J gave up 3 bases, with 16 bases separating them.